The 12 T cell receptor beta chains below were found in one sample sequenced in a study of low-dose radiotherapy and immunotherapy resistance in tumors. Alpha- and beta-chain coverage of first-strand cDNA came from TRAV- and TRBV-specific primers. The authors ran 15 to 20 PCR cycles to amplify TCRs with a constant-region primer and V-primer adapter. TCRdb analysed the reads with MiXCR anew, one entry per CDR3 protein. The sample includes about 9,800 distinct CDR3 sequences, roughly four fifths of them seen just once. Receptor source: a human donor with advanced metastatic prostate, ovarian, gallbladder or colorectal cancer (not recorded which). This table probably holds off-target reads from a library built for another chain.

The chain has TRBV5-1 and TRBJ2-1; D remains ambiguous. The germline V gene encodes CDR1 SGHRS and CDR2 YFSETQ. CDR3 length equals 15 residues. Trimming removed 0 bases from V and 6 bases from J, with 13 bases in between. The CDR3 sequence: CASSLESASFNEQFF. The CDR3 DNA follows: TGCGCCAGCAGCTTGGAATCAGCTTCTTTCAATGAGCAGTTCTTC.

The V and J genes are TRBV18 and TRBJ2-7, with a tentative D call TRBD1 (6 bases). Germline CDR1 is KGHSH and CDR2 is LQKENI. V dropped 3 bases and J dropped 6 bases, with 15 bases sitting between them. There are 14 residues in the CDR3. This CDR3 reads CASSPVTGTSEQYF. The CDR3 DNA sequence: TGTGCCAGCTCACCCGTGACAGGTACCAGCGAGCAGTACTTC.

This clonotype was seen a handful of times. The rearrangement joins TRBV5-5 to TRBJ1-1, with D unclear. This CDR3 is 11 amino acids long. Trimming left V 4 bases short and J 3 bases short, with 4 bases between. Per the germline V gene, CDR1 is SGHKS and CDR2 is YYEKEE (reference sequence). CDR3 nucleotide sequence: TGTGCCAGCAGCACATACACTGAAGCTTTCTTT. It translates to CASSTYTEAFF.

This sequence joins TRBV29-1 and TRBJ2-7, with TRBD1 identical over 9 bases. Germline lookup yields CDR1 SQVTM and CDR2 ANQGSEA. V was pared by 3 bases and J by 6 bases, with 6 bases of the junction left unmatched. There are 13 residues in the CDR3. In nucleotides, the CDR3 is TGCAGCGTTGACAGGACAGGGGTCGGCGAGCAGTACTTC. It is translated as CSVDRTGVGEQYF.

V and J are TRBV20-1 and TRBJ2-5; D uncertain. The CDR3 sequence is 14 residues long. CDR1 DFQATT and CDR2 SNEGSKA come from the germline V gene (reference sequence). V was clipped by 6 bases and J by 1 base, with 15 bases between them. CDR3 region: CSAIPVGSQETQYF. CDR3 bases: TGCAGTGCCATACCCGTGGGGTCCCAAGAGACCCAGTACTTC.

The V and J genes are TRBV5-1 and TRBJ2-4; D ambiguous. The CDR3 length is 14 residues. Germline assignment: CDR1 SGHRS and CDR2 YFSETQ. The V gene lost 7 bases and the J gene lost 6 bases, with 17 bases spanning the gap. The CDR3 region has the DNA TGCGCCAGCCGCTCGGACCCGACCTCAAACATTCAGTACTTC. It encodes CASRSDPTSNIQYF.

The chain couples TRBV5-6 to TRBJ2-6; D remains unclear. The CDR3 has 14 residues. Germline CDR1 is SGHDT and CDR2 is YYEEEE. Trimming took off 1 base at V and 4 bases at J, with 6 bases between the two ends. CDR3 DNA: TGTGCCAGCAGCTTGAATACCGGGGCCAACGTCCTGACTTTC. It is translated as CASSLNTGANVLTF. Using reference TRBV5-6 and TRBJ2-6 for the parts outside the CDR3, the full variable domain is DAGVTQSPTHLIKTRGQQVTLRCSPKSGHDTVSWYQQALGQGPQFIFQYYEEEERQRGNFPDRFSGHQFPNYSSELNVNALLLGDSALYLCASSLNTGANVLTFGAGSRLTVL.

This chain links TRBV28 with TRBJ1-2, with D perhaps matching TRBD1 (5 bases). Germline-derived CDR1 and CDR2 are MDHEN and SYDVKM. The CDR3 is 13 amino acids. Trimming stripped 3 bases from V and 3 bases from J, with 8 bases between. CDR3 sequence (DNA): TGTGCCAGCAGTTTGGGGGGGGACTATGGCTACACCTTC. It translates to CASSLGGDYGYTF.

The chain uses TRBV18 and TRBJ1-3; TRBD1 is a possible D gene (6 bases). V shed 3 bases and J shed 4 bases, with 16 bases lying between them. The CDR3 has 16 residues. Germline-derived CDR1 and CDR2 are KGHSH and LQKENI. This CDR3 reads CASSPAATGVGNTIYF. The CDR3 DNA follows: TGTGCCAGCTCACCGGCCGCGACAGGCGTCGGAAACACCATATATTTT.

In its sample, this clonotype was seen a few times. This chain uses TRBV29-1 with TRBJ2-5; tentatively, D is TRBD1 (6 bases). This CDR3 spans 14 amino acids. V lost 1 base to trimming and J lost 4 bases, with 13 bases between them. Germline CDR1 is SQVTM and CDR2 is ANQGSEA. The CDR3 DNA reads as TGCAGCGTTGAAGGGGCAGGGGTGGTAGAGACCCAGTACTTC. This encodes CSVEGAGVVETQYF.

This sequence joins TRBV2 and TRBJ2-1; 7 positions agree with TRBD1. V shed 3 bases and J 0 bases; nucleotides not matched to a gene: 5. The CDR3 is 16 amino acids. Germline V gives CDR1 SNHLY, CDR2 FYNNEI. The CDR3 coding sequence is TGTGCCAGCAGTGAGGCGGACAGGAACTCCTACAATGAGCAGTTCTTC. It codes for CASSEADRNSYNEQFF.

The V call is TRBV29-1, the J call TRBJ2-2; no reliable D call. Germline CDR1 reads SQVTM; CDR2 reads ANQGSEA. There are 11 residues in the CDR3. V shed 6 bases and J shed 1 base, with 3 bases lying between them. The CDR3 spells CSVGNTGELFF. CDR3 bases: TGCAGCGTCGGGAACACCGGGGAGCTGTTTTTT.